A selection of T cell receptor beta chains follows, all from one sample in a study of brain metastases from non-small cell lung cancer. TCRdb's copy holds only in-frame clones and misses some; the assay was immunoSEQ multiplex PCR. Here the sample spans around 2,500 clones, roughly 83% being singletons. Sequencing input: tumor-adjacent normal tissue. Every receptor here comes from a donor aged 40 or older with non-small cell lung cancer. Each CDR3 is given with its conserved first and last residue. The D gene is left open where the match is weak. Rows may omit the clone size; those that give it use once, few, many or a size class.

v_gene: TRBV5-1
j_gene: TRBJ1-6
abundance: -
d_gene: -
CDR3nt: TGCGCCAGCAGCCTCGGAAGGGGAAATTCACCCCTCCACTTT
CDR3aa: CASSLGRGNSPLHF

v_gene: TRBV5-4
j_gene: TRBJ2-5
abundance: -
d_gene: -
CDR3nt: TGTGCCAGCAGCTTGGGGGTCGAGACCCAGTACTTC
CDR3aa: CASSLGVETQYF

v_gene: TRBV12-3/TRBV12-4
j_gene: TRBJ2-3
abundance: -
d_gene: -
CDR3nt: TGTGCCAGCAGTTTGGGCGAGGGCCAGCCCCAGTATTTT
CDR3aa: CASSLGEGQPQYF

v_gene: TRBV4-1
j_gene: TRBJ2-7
abundance: -
d_gene: -
CDR3nt: TGCGCCAGCAGTTTGGGGGATGGGTACGAGCAGTACTTC
CDR3aa: CASSLGDGYEQYF

v_gene: TRBV7-6
j_gene: TRBJ1-2
abundance: -
d_gene: -
CDR3nt: TGTGCCAGCAGCTTAGCGGAGGGGAACGGCTACACCTTC
CDR3aa: CASSLAEGNGYTF

v_gene: TRBV19
j_gene: TRBJ1-5
abundance: -
d_gene: -
CDR3nt: TGTGCCAGTAGTAATGTCAGGGGCCATCAGCCCCAGCATTTT
CDR3aa: CASSNVRGHQPQHF

v_gene: TRBV6-6
j_gene: TRBJ1-4
abundance: -
d_gene: -
CDR3nt: TGTGCCAGCAGTTTCAGCTCACTAGCAACTAATGAAAAACTGTTTTTT
CDR3aa: CASSFSSLATNEKLFF

v_gene: TRBV7-6
j_gene: TRBJ1-1
abundance: -
d_gene: -
CDR3nt: TGCGCCAGCAGCCAGACAGAAGGAGCTGAAGCTTTCTTT
CDR3aa: CASSQTEGAEAFF

v_gene: TRBV3-1/TRBV3-2
j_gene: TRBJ1-5
abundance: once
d_gene: -
CDR3nt: TGTGCCAGCAGCCAAGATTCTAGCAATCAGCCCCAGCATTTT
CDR3aa: CASSQDSSNQPQHF

v_gene: TRBV3-1/TRBV3-2
j_gene: TRBJ1-3
abundance: -
d_gene: -
CDR3nt: TGTGCCAGCAGCCAAGACGCCCGCCCGGGCTACACCATATATTTT
CDR3aa: CASSQDARPGYTIYF

v_gene: TRBV18
j_gene: TRBJ1-5
abundance: -
d_gene: -
CDR3nt: TGTGCCAGCTCACCACAGGTTAGCAATCAGCCCCAGCATTTT
CDR3aa: CASSPQVSNQPQHF

v_gene: TRBV6-4
j_gene: TRBJ1-2
abundance: -
d_gene: -
CDR3nt: TGTGCCAGCAGTGACTCGATAAGGGATGGCTACACCTTC
CDR3aa: CASSDSIRDGYTF

v_gene: TRBV27
j_gene: TRBJ1-2
abundance: -
d_gene: -
CDR3nt: TGTGCCAGCAAGAAGGATCAGGGCAACTATGGCTACACCTTC
CDR3aa: CASKKDQGNYGYTF

v_gene: TRBV5-1
j_gene: TRBJ1-2
abundance: -
d_gene: -
CDR3nt: TGCGCCAGCAGCTTGGTGGCACTGGATGGCTACACCTTC
CDR3aa: CASSLVALDGYTF

v_gene: TRBV6-4
j_gene: TRBJ2-1
abundance: once
d_gene: TRBD2
CDR3nt: TGTGCCAGCAGTGACCAGACTAGCGGGGTGACCAATGAGCAGTTCTTC
CDR3aa: CASSDQTSGVTNEQFF

v_gene: TRBV18
j_gene: TRBJ1-5
abundance: -
d_gene: TRBD1
CDR3nt: TGTGCCAGCTCACCAGACAGGGGAAGTAATCAGCCCCAGCATTTT
CDR3aa: CASSPDRGSNQPQHF

v_gene: TRBV5-1
j_gene: TRBJ2-3
abundance: -
d_gene: TRBD2
CDR3nt: TGCGCCAGTTTGCGGGGGGGCAGTACAGATACGCAGTATTTT
CDR3aa: CASLRGGSTDTQYF

v_gene: TRBV6-5
j_gene: TRBJ2-1
abundance: -
d_gene: -
CDR3nt: TGTGCCAGCAACCCCCTCGGGGGCGCACCTAGTTGGTTCTTC
CDR3aa: CASNPLGGAPSWFF

v_gene: TRBV4-3
j_gene: TRBJ2-1
abundance: large
d_gene: TRBD2
CDR3nt: TGCGCCAGCAGCCTAGCTAGCGGGGCTGGCGGGGAGCAGTTCTTC
CDR3aa: CASSLASGAGGEQFF

v_gene: TRBV25-1
j_gene: TRBJ1-1
abundance: -
d_gene: -
CDR3nt: TGTGCCAGCGTTCCCGGCGGGGATGACACTGAAGCTTTCTTT
CDR3aa: CASVPGGDDTEAFF

v_gene: TRBV2
j_gene: TRBJ2-5
abundance: -
d_gene: -
CDR3nt: TGTGCCAGCTCCCGGGTCAGTTCTATGGAGACCCAGTACTTC
CDR3aa: CASSRVSSMETQYF

v_gene: TRBV6-5
j_gene: TRBJ2-7
abundance: -
d_gene: -
CDR3nt: TGTGCCAGCAGTCGACTAGGTCGGTCTTACGAGCAGTACTTC
CDR3aa: CASSRLGRSYEQYF

v_gene: TRBV5-1
j_gene: TRBJ2-3
abundance: once
d_gene: -
CDR3nt: TGCGCCAGCAGCTTGGCCTTTGGGGAGTCCACAGATACGCAGTATTTT
CDR3aa: CASSLAFGESTDTQYF

v_gene: TRBV2
j_gene: TRBJ2-3
abundance: -
d_gene: -
CDR3nt: TGTGCCAGCAGTGATGAGACAGATACGCAGTATTTT
CDR3aa: CASSDETDTQYF

v_gene: TRBV7-9
j_gene: TRBJ1-3
abundance: -
d_gene: -
CDR3nt: TGTGCCTTCCGGGGGATCTCAGGAAACATCATATATTTT
CDR3aa: CAFRGISGNIIYF

v_gene: TRBV5-1
j_gene: TRBJ1-4
abundance: -
d_gene: -
CDR3nt: TGCGCCAGCAGCTTGGTCCGGGGGGCTAATGAAAAACTGTTTTTT
CDR3aa: CASSLVRGANEKLFF

v_gene: TRBV5-1
j_gene: TRBJ2-2
abundance: -
d_gene: -
CDR3nt: TGCGCCAGCAGCTTGGCACAGGGCGCGTCCTACGGGGAGCTGTTTTTT
CDR3aa: CASSLAQGASYGELFF

v_gene: TRBV19
j_gene: TRBJ1-5
abundance: -
d_gene: -
CDR3nt: TGTGCCAGTAGTCCCGACCGGGACGGCTCGGAGCCCCAGCATTTT
CDR3aa: CASSPDRDGSEPQHF

v_gene: TRBV6-5
j_gene: TRBJ1-3
abundance: -
d_gene: -
CDR3nt: TGCGCAAGTCGCGACGTGGCGTTCTCTGGAAACACCATATATTTT
CDR3aa: CASRDVAFSGNTIYF

v_gene: TRBV5-1
j_gene: TRBJ2-5
abundance: -
d_gene: -
CDR3nt: TGCGCCAGCAGCTGGGGGCCCCAGCGGGGAGGGGAGACCCAGTACTTC
CDR3aa: CASSWGPQRGGETQYF

v_gene: TRBV4-2
j_gene: TRBJ2-3
abundance: -
d_gene: -
CDR3nt: TGTGCCAGCACCCTATCTTTGGGCAGCGCAGATACGCAGTATTTT
CDR3aa: CASTLSLGSADTQYF

v_gene: TRBV2
j_gene: TRBJ2-3
abundance: -
d_gene: -
CDR3nt: TGTGCCAGCAGTTATACAGATACGCAGTATTTT
CDR3aa: CASSYTDTQYF

v_gene: TRBV7-2
j_gene: TRBJ1-4
abundance: -
d_gene: -
CDR3nt: TGTGCCAGCAGCTTAGTATCGGGTTGGGAAAAACTGTTTTTT
CDR3aa: CASSLVSGWEKLFF

v_gene: TRBV9
j_gene: TRBJ2-3
abundance: -
d_gene: -
CDR3nt: TGTGCCAGCAGCAAGGGGAGTGGGACCATGAGCACAGATACGCAGTATTTT
CDR3aa: CASSKGSGTMSTDTQYF

v_gene: TRBV7-9
j_gene: TRBJ1-6
abundance: once
d_gene: TRBD1
CDR3nt: TGTGCCAGCAGCCGGGACAGCCGAAATTCACCCTTCCACTTT
CDR3aa: CASSRDSRNSPFHF

v_gene: TRBV30
j_gene: TRBJ2-5
abundance: -
d_gene: -
CDR3nt: TGTGCCTGTGTCCCATTCCAAGAGACCCAGTACTTC
CDR3aa: CACVPFQETQYF

v_gene: TRBV9
j_gene: TRBJ1-3
abundance: -
d_gene: -
CDR3nt: TGTGCCAGCAGCGCCCGGGATTTCTCTGGAAACACCATATATTTT
CDR3aa: CASSARDFSGNTIYF

v_gene: TRBV12-3/TRBV12-4
j_gene: TRBJ1-2
abundance: -
d_gene: -
CDR3nt: TGTGCCAGTACAGGCGGGCCCTATGGCTACACCTTC
CDR3aa: CASTGGPYGYTF

v_gene: TRBV23-1
j_gene: TRBJ1-1
abundance: -
d_gene: -
CDR3nt: TGCGCCAGCAGTCAATCCATTGGGGGACCCACTGAAGCTTTCTTT
CDR3aa: CASSQSIGGPTEAFF

v_gene: TRBV4-3
j_gene: TRBJ2-5
abundance: -
d_gene: -
CDR3nt: TGCGCCAGCAGCCAAGATCCCGGAGAGACCCAGTACTTC
CDR3aa: CASSQDPGETQYF

v_gene: TRBV5-6
j_gene: TRBJ2-5
abundance: -
d_gene: -
CDR3nt: TGTGCCAGCAGCTTGTGGGGGGACGAGACCCAGTACTTC
CDR3aa: CASSLWGDETQYF

v_gene: TRBV6-6
j_gene: TRBJ1-1
abundance: -
d_gene: -
CDR3nt: TGTGCCAGCAGTTACTGGGCAGGGAGTGAAGCTTTCTTT
CDR3aa: CASSYWAGSEAFF

v_gene: TRBV7-2
j_gene: TRBJ2-4
abundance: -
d_gene: TRBD1
CDR3nt: TGTGCCAGCAGCGCGGCAGGGGGCAAAAACATTCAGTACTTC
CDR3aa: CASSAAGGKNIQYF

v_gene: TRBV11-1
j_gene: TRBJ2-5
abundance: -
d_gene: -
CDR3nt: TGTGCCAGCAGCTTGACGGAGACCCAGTACTTC
CDR3aa: CASSLTETQYF

v_gene: TRBV6-2/TRBV6-3
j_gene: TRBJ1-5
abundance: -
d_gene: -
CDR3nt: TGTGCCAGCAGTTCGGAGCCTTCCTCATATCAGCCCCAGCATTTT
CDR3aa: CASSSEPSSYQPQHF

v_gene: TRBV6-5
j_gene: TRBJ2-3
abundance: -
d_gene: -
CDR3nt: TGTGCCAGCAGCAAGTACACAAGGGAAGATACGCAGTATTTT
CDR3aa: CASSKYTREDTQYF

v_gene: TRBV21-1
j_gene: TRBJ2-5
abundance: -
d_gene: -
CDR3nt: TGTACCAGCAGCAAAGACGAGGGGGGGCCACAAGAGACCCAGTACTTC
CDR3aa: CTSSKDEGGPQETQYF

v_gene: TRBV7-9
j_gene: TRBJ2-1
abundance: -
d_gene: TRBD2
CDR3nt: TGTGCCAGCAGCTTTTCCCTGGGTTGGCGGGGGGGCTACAATGAGCAGTTCTTC
CDR3aa: CASSFSLGWRGGYNEQFF

v_gene: TRBV4-1
j_gene: TRBJ2-3
abundance: -
d_gene: -
CDR3nt: TGCGCCACCTTCCCCTTGGAGCCTAGCACAGATACGCAGTATTTT
CDR3aa: CATFPLEPSTDTQYF

v_gene: TRBV29-1
j_gene: TRBJ1-2
abundance: -
d_gene: -
CDR3nt: TGCAGCGTTGAAGGGGGAACCTATGGCTACACCTTC
CDR3aa: CSVEGGTYGYTF

v_gene: TRBV5-8
j_gene: TRBJ1-2
abundance: -
d_gene: -
CDR3nt: TGTGCCAGCAGCTGGTGGGACGGCACTTATGGCTACACCTTC
CDR3aa: CASSWWDGTYGYTF

v_gene: TRBV29-1
j_gene: TRBJ2-5
abundance: -
d_gene: -
CDR3nt: TGCAGCGTTGGGGAATTTTACCAAGAGACCCAGTACTTC
CDR3aa: CSVGEFYQETQYF

v_gene: TRBV5-4
j_gene: TRBJ1-2
abundance: once
d_gene: -
CDR3nt: TGTGCCAGCAGCTTGGCCGGCGGCAGGGCGACCTATGGCTACACCTTC
CDR3aa: CASSLAGGRATYGYTF

v_gene: TRBV12-5
j_gene: TRBJ2-5
abundance: -
d_gene: TRBD1
CDR3nt: TGTGCTAGTGGTTTGCTATGGGACAGTCAAGAGACCCAGTACTTC
CDR3aa: CASGLLWDSQETQYF

v_gene: TRBV29-1
j_gene: TRBJ1-2
abundance: -
d_gene: TRBD1
CDR3nt: TGCAGCTTCAACAGGGGGGATAACTATGGCTACACCTTC
CDR3aa: CSFNRGDNYGYTF